This TCR beta chain stems from a study of T cell repertoires in cytomegalovirus infection. Across the whole study: CMV epitopes in the study were HLA-C-restricted (recently identified) and HLA-B-restricted (well studied). It was the public TCR beta signatures that indicated both CMV infection and matching HLA type. Findings and caveats of the study: The cumulative frequency of public TCR beta families distinguished individuals who carried CMV together with the relevant HLA. HLA-C-restricted CMV clonotypes gave the most frequent clonotype in two of eight donors.

TCRdb analysed the reads with MiXCR anew, one entry per CDR3 protein. The sample yields about half a million distinct CDR3 sequences, about 44% seen once. In the case of this clonotype: Its antigen is not known.

The sequence derives from a human donor in good health (CMV status not recorded). Some clones in this sample may be carry-over from other donors' samples. The sample consisted of cultured PBMCs, taken from culture after CMV antigen stimulation.

The chain's CDR3 is CASSSRTSGGLYEQFF. As DNA, the CDR3 is TGTGCCAGCAGCTCAAGGACTAGCGGGGGTCTCTATGAGCAGTTCTTC. V gene TRBV7-6 combines with J gene TRBJ2-1; TRBD2 matches at 13 bases. The V segment lost 4 bases and the J segment 8 bases; nucleotides outside the gene matches: 8. Germline V gene data show CDR1 as SGHVS and CDR2 as FNYEAQ. CDR3 length: 16 residues.